This T cell receptor beta chain was recorded in a study of regulatory T cells in long-lasting Graves disease. The sample's time point: newly diagnosed GD, antithyroid drugs for less than 3 months. Scientists built the TCR library using RNA that was extracted from PBMCs. Trimming took 3 bases from V and 6 from J, leaving 13 bases between them. The germline CDR1 and CDR2 sequences are KGHDR and SFDVKD. The CDR3 totals 14 residues. TCR beta libraries were built with iRepertoire HTBI primers and Arm-PCR of CDR3 regions. TCRdb passed the multiplex PCR reads through MiXCR, listing each CDR3 protein once. The sample carries roughly 420,000 distinct CDR3 sequences, about a sixth recorded once. This sample was also put to use in a study of T cells in Graves' hyperthyroidism and ophthalmopathy. That report adds: A 13 V-J signature model discriminated ophthalmopathy versus stable hyperthyroidism.

The clonotype comes from a woman under 30 with Graves disease. The V and J genes are TRBV24-1 and TRBJ1-2, with D possibly matching TRBD1 (6 bases). The sequenced sample was peripheral blood mononuclear cells (PBMCs), obtained at new diagnosis, from a patient treated with antithyroid drugs. CDR3 in amino acids: CATSDPTGIHGYTF. CDR3 bases: TGTGCCACCAGTGATCCTACAGGGATTCATGGCTACACCTTC.